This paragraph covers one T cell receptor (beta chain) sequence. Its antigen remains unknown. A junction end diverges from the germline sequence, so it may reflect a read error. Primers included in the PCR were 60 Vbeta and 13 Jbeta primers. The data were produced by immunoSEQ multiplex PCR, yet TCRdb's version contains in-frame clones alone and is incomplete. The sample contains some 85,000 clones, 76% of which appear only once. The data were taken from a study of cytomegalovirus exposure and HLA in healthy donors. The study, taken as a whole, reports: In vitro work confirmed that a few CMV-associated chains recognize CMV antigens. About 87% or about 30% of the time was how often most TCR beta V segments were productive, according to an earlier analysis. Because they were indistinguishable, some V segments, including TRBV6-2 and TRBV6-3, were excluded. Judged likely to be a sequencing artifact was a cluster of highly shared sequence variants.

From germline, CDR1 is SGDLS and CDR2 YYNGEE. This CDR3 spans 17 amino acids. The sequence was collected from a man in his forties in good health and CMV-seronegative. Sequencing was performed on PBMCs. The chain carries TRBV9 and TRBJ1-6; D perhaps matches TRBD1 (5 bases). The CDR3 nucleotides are TGTGCCAGCAGCGTGAACCGCAGGGAACCCTATGATTCACCCCTCCACTTT. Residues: CASSVNRREPYDSPLHF.